The TCR beta chain described here comes from a study of blood T cell repertoires in COVID-19. On the study more broadly: Both acute and convalescent COVID-19 samples were obtained from the United States, Italy and Spain. The cDNA or gDNA used as material had been derived from T cells, B-cell-depleted T cells, or PBMCs.

In the original processing: Counts of nucleated cells, estimated from reference gene primer amplification, were obtained. Sequencing was performed with immunoSEQ multiplex PCR; in TCRdb, only in-frame clones are kept and a portion is missing. V, J and clone size reflect that table, while D and trimming were determined from the DNA. Of 130,000 or so clones listed, approximately 90% are singletons. Sequenced sample: peripheral blood. The source is a human donor in a cohort sampled during active COVID-19.

CDR3 nucleotides: TGCACCAGCAGCCAAGATAGGGGGACTACCTTAAATGAGCAGTTCTTC. Translation: CTSSQDRGTTLNEQFF. This rearrangement joins TRBV1 to TRBJ2-1; the table's D call TRBD2 went unverified against the DNA. TRBV1 is labeled a pseudogene. This CDR3 has 16 residues.